Listed below are T cell receptor beta chains from one sample, sequenced in a study of immune evolution from preneoplasia to lung adenocarcinoma. Repertoires were generated with immunoSEQ multiplex PCR, while TCRdb's copy carries only in-frame clones and drops some. The sample includes 15,000 or so clones, approximately 83% seen only once; the top ten take roughly 3.1%. Specimen: FFPE lung adenocarcinoma in situ tissue. These receptors all come from a donor at least 70 years old with lung adenocarcinoma. The CDR3 runs from the conserved cysteine through the conserved F or W. The D gene is left open where the match is weak. Part of the rows lack a size; the others show once, few, many or a class for expanded clones.

d_call: NA
j_call: TRBJ2-7
clone_size: NA
v_call: TRBV2
cdr3_nt: TGTGCCAGCAGTGTCCGGGACTACGAGCAGTACTTC
cdr3_aa: CASSVRDYEQYF

d_call: TRBD2
j_call: TRBJ2-7
clone_size: NA
v_call: TRBV7-2
cdr3_nt: TGTGCCAGCAGCTCCAGGACTAGCGGGAGGTCCGAGCAGTACTTC
cdr3_aa: CASSSRTSGRSEQYF

d_call: NA
j_call: TRBJ2-7
clone_size: NA
v_call: TRBV5-1
cdr3_nt: TGCGCCAGCAGCTTGGATCTTGGGCGGGGTCGTGAGCAGTACTTC
cdr3_aa: CASSLDLGRGREQYF

d_call: NA
j_call: TRBJ2-1
clone_size: few
v_call: TRBV21-1
cdr3_nt: TGTGCCAGCAGCAAACACCCCGGACTAGCGGGAGATGGTTCCTACAATGAGCAGTTCTTC
cdr3_aa: CASSKHPGLAGDGSYNEQFF

d_call: NA
j_call: TRBJ2-2
clone_size: NA
v_call: TRBV6-6
cdr3_nt: TGTGCCAGCTGCAGATCAGGGGAGACCGGGGAGCTGTTTTTT
cdr3_aa: CASCRSGETGELFF

d_call: TRBD1
j_call: TRBJ2-1
clone_size: once
v_call: TRBV5-6
cdr3_nt: TGTGCCAGCAGCACGGACAGGGGGGCCTTCTACAATGAGCAGTTCTTC
cdr3_aa: CASSTDRGAFYNEQFF

d_call: NA
j_call: TRBJ2-5
clone_size: NA
v_call: TRBV29-1
cdr3_nt: TGCAGCGCCGCAGTTGCTGGGGAGACCCAGTACTTC
cdr3_aa: CSAAVAGETQYF

d_call: TRBD2
j_call: TRBJ2-7
clone_size: once
v_call: TRBV30
cdr3_nt: TGTGCCTGGAGTGGCAAGCGGGAGACCTACGAGCAGTACTTC
cdr3_aa: CAWSGKRETYEQYF

d_call: NA
j_call: TRBJ2-3
clone_size: NA
v_call: TRBV7-9
cdr3_nt: TGTGCCAGCAGCTTTAGCGGAGGCGGTCCCACAGATACGCAGTATTTT
cdr3_aa: CASSFSGGGPTDTQYF

d_call: TRBD1
j_call: TRBJ1-5
clone_size: NA
v_call: TRBV6-1
cdr3_nt: TGTGCCAGCAGTGACTTGGGACAGGGCAATCAGCCCCAGCATTTT
cdr3_aa: CASSDLGQGNQPQHF

d_call: NA
j_call: TRBJ2-3
clone_size: NA
v_call: TRBV5-1
cdr3_nt: TGCGCCAGCAGCTTGGATACAGCTGGGGGGCTTCGGGATACGCAGTATTTT
cdr3_aa: CASSLDTAGGLRDTQYF

d_call: TRBD1
j_call: TRBJ1-1
clone_size: NA
v_call: TRBV5-6
cdr3_nt: TGTGCCAGCAGCCCGGGGACAGGGGAAGGGAGCACTGAAGCTTTCTTT
cdr3_aa: CASSPGTGEGSTEAFF

d_call: NA
j_call: TRBJ1-2
clone_size: once
v_call: TRBV28
cdr3_nt: TGTGCCAGCAGTTTATGGTCAGCGGGCGGCTACACCTTC
cdr3_aa: CASSLWSAGGYTF

d_call: NA
j_call: TRBJ2-7
clone_size: once
v_call: TRBV5-6
cdr3_nt: TGTGCCAGCAGCTTGGCGGTCGGAGGTAAGCAGTACTTC
cdr3_aa: CASSLAVGGKQYF

d_call: NA
j_call: TRBJ1-2
clone_size: NA
v_call: TRBV15
cdr3_nt: TGTGCCACCAGCTTGGACCGAATCTATGGCTACACCTTC
cdr3_aa: CATSLDRIYGYTF

d_call: TRBD2
j_call: TRBJ2-5
clone_size: once
v_call: TRBV28
cdr3_nt: TGTGCCAGCAGCAGTCGGGGGGGTAGAGAGACCCAGTACTTC
cdr3_aa: CASSSRGGRETQYF

d_call: TRBD1
j_call: TRBJ1-1
clone_size: NA
v_call: TRBV28
cdr3_nt: TGTGCCAGCAGTTTAGAGAGGACAGGGGCCACGAACACTGAAGCTTTCTTT
cdr3_aa: CASSLERTGATNTEAFF

d_call: TRBD1
j_call: TRBJ2-7
clone_size: NA
v_call: TRBV2
cdr3_nt: TGTGCCAGCAGTGGGGACAGGGGCTACGAGCAGTACTTC
cdr3_aa: CASSGDRGYEQYF

d_call: NA
j_call: TRBJ2-2
clone_size: few
v_call: TRBV5-4
cdr3_nt: TGTGCCAGCAACAGCCAGGGATCCGGGGAGCTGTTTTTT
cdr3_aa: CASNSQGSGELFF

d_call: TRBD1
j_call: TRBJ1-1
clone_size: NA
v_call: TRBV19
cdr3_nt: TGTGCCAGTAGTAGCCGGAGGACAGGGGGAAGCACTGAAGCTTTCTTT
cdr3_aa: CASSSRRTGGSTEAFF

d_call: TRBD1
j_call: TRBJ1-1
clone_size: NA
v_call: TRBV18
cdr3_nt: TGTGCCAGCTCACCACCCGGGGACAGGAACACTGAAGCTTTCTTT
cdr3_aa: CASSPPGDRNTEAFF

d_call: TRBD2
j_call: TRBJ2-3
clone_size: NA
v_call: TRBV10-3
cdr3_nt: TGTGCCACAACTAGCGGGAGGGATACGCAGTATTTT
cdr3_aa: CATTSGRDTQYF

d_call: TRBD2
j_call: TRBJ2-1
clone_size: NA
v_call: TRBV6-5
cdr3_nt: TGTGCCAGCAGTTACCGAGCGGGAGTGGCGGATGAGCAGTTCTTC
cdr3_aa: CASSYRAGVADEQFF

d_call: NA
j_call: TRBJ2-1
clone_size: NA
v_call: TRBV30
cdr3_nt: TGTGCCTGGAGTGTCAAGCGTTCCTACAATGAGCAGTTCTTC
cdr3_aa: CAWSVKRSYNEQFF

d_call: NA
j_call: TRBJ2-3
clone_size: NA
v_call: TRBV19
cdr3_nt: TGTGCCAGTAGTATATCCATGACTAGCACAGATACGCAGTATTTT
cdr3_aa: CASSISMTSTDTQYF

d_call: NA
j_call: TRBJ1-2
clone_size: once
v_call: TRBV6-1
cdr3_nt: TGTGCCAGCAGTGAAGGGGCCCAGGAGCACTATGGCTACACCTTC
cdr3_aa: CASSEGAQEHYGYTF

d_call: TRBD1
j_call: TRBJ2-6
clone_size: NA
v_call: TRBV28
cdr3_nt: TGTGCCAGCACCCTGGACAGGGAGCGCTCTGGGGCCAACGTCCTGACTTTC
cdr3_aa: CASTLDRERSGANVLTF

d_call: NA
j_call: TRBJ1-5
clone_size: NA
v_call: TRBV5-8
cdr3_nt: TGTGCCAGCAGCTTGGAGGGGAACAATCAGCCCCAGCATTTT
cdr3_aa: CASSLEGNNQPQHF

d_call: NA
j_call: TRBJ2-5
clone_size: NA
v_call: TRBV5-4
cdr3_nt: TGTGCCACGCAGCATGGGGCAGGGAGGCAAGAGACCCAGTACTTC
cdr3_aa: CATQHGAGRQETQYF

d_call: TRBD1
j_call: TRBJ2-1
clone_size: NA
v_call: TRBV28
cdr3_nt: TGTGCCAGCAGTTCCCCCGACAGGGATGAGCAGTTCTTC
cdr3_aa: CASSSPDRDEQFF

d_call: TRBD1
j_call: TRBJ1-4
clone_size: NA
v_call: TRBV30
cdr3_nt: TGTGCCTGGACCCGGGACAGAAATGAAAAACTGTTTTTT
cdr3_aa: CAWTRDRNEKLFF

d_call: NA
j_call: TRBJ1-1
clone_size: NA
v_call: TRBV5-4
cdr3_nt: TGTGCCAGCAGCTTAAACCTGAACACTGAAGCTTTCTTT
cdr3_aa: CASSLNLNTEAFF

d_call: NA
j_call: TRBJ1-5
clone_size: NA
v_call: TRBV7-2
cdr3_nt: TGTGCCAGCAGCTTAGGATATGGGAACAGTCAGCCCCAGCATTTT
cdr3_aa: CASSLGYGNSQPQHF

d_call: NA
j_call: TRBJ2-3
clone_size: NA
v_call: TRBV20-1
cdr3_nt: TGCAGTGCTGAAAGCGGAGATACGCAGTATTTT
cdr3_aa: CSAESGDTQYF

d_call: NA
j_call: TRBJ1-1
clone_size: NA
v_call: TRBV30
cdr3_nt: TGTGCCTGGCACAGGGTCCCGAACACTGAAGCTTTCTTT
cdr3_aa: CAWHRVPNTEAFF

d_call: TRBD2
j_call: TRBJ2-3
clone_size: NA
v_call: TRBV7-2
cdr3_nt: TGTGCCAGCAGTCTCCGTGCGGGAGACACAGATACGCAGTATTTT
cdr3_aa: CASSLRAGDTDTQYF

d_call: NA
j_call: TRBJ2-6
clone_size: NA
v_call: TRBV5-1
cdr3_nt: TGCGCCAGCAGCTCCATCCCGATCTCTGGGGCCAACGTCCTGACTTTC
cdr3_aa: CASSSIPISGANVLTF

d_call: TRBD2
j_call: TRBJ2-1
clone_size: NA
v_call: TRBV11-2
cdr3_nt: TGTGCCAGCAGCTGGGGCCTAGCGGGAGGGCCGAATGAGCAGTTCTTC
cdr3_aa: CASSWGLAGGPNEQFF

d_call: TRBD1
j_call: TRBJ2-7
clone_size: NA
v_call: TRBV7-2
cdr3_nt: TGTGCCAGCAGCCTTGACAGGGGGGCCGAGCAGTACTTC
cdr3_aa: CASSLDRGAEQYF

d_call: TRBD1
j_call: TRBJ2-7
clone_size: NA
v_call: TRBV7-2
cdr3_nt: TGTGCCAGCAGCTTAGAGGGACAGGGTGTCTACGAGCAGTACTTC
cdr3_aa: CASSLEGQGVYEQYF

d_call: TRBD2
j_call: TRBJ2-7
clone_size: NA
v_call: TRBV7-8
cdr3_nt: TGTGCCAGCAGCTCTTCGATTTGGGGGGTCGCGGGAGTTGAACGTTCCTACGAGCAGTACTTC
cdr3_aa: CASSSSIWGVAGVERSYEQYF

d_call: NA
j_call: TRBJ2-3
clone_size: once
v_call: TRBV27
cdr3_nt: TGTGCCAGCAGTTTATTTAGCGACACAGATACGCAGTATTTT
cdr3_aa: CASSLFSDTDTQYF

d_call: TRBD1
j_call: TRBJ2-7
clone_size: NA
v_call: TRBV29-1
cdr3_nt: TGCAGCGTTGTATCCGGGACAGGGAGCTCCTACGAGCAGTACTTC
cdr3_aa: CSVVSGTGSSYEQYF

d_call: TRBD2
j_call: TRBJ2-7
clone_size: NA
v_call: TRBV18
cdr3_nt: TGTGCCAGCTCACCACCGTGGGTAGCGGGAGATGAGGTCTACGAGCAGTACTTC
cdr3_aa: CASSPPWVAGDEVYEQYF

d_call: NA
j_call: TRBJ2-7
clone_size: NA
v_call: TRBV7-8
cdr3_nt: TGTGCCAGCAGCTCATGGGGCTACGAGCAGTACTTC
cdr3_aa: CASSSWGYEQYF

d_call: TRBD1
j_call: TRBJ2-3
clone_size: NA
v_call: TRBV5-1
cdr3_nt: TGCGCCAGCGCGAAAGGGACAGGGGACACTAGCACAGATACGCAGTATTTT
cdr3_aa: CASAKGTGDTSTDTQYF